This T cell receptor beta chain is from a study of control samples from healthy donors and cancer patients. The CDR3 totals 12 residues. Germline-derived CDR1 and CDR2 are SGHDN and FVKESK. The V end lost 3 bases, the J end lost 7 bases, and 7 bases lay between the germline ends. Measured with immunoSEQ multiplex PCR; TCRdb has only the in-frame clones, and not every one. This repertoire shows around 140,000 clones, roughly 90% found once; its top ten account for roughly 8%. The TCR sequence derives from a man aged 45-65 years with head and neck cancer. Material for sequencing was PBMCs. The chain joins TRBV14 to TRBJ2-1; D gene ambiguous. CDR3 DNA: TGTGCCAGCAGCCAGACCCGAAATGAGCAGTTCTTC. It is translated as CASSQTRNEQFF. The variable domain in full, completed from reference TRBV14 and TRBJ2-1, reads EAGVTQFPSHSVIEKGQTVTLRCDPISGHDNLYWYRRVMGKEIKFLLHFVKESKQDESGMPNNRFLAERTGGTYSTLKVQPAELEDSGVYFCASSQTRNEQFFGPGTRLTVL.